A single sample is the source of the 12 T cell receptor beta chains below, sequenced in a study of blood T cell repertoires in COVID-19. Assay used: immunoSEQ multiplex PCR; TCRdb lists only in-frame clones, some missing. The sample has approximately 90,000 clones, about nine tenths seen once. Source material: peripheral blood. The receptor set was obtained from a man between 60 and 75 years old with COVID-19, enrolled during active disease.

This clone was seen once. The genes are TRBV4-1 and TRBJ2-1; 7 bases fit TRBD2. Germline V gene lookup returns CDR1 MGHRA and CDR2 YSYEKL. The CDR3 spans 14 residues. V lost 4 bases, J lost 6 bases, and 6 bases stayed unmatched. CDR3 residues: CASSPDGTTNEQFF. CDR3 nucleotides: TGCGCCAGCAGCCCAGATGGGACTACCAATGAGCAGTTCTTC.

This chain links TRBV11-3 with TRBJ1-2; 8 nucleotides match TRBD1. V gave up 0 bases and J gave up 8 bases; unmatched junction bases: 5. CDR3 length: 14 residues. Germline V CDR1 and CDR2: SGHNT, YENEEA. CDR3 sequence reads: CASSLDAAGGGYTF. The CDR3 DNA reads as TGTGCCAGCAGCTTAGATGCGGCAGGGGGCGGCTACACCTTC.

This clone was counted a single time. This chain joins TRBV12-3 or TRBV12-4 and TRBJ2-1; 7 bases map to TRBD2. The CDR3 totals 13 residues. The V and J ends lost 2 bases and 9 bases, in that order; junction bases with no gene match: 4. CDR3 sequence (DNA): TGTGCCAGCAGTTTATTGTCTAGCGGTGAGCAGTTCTTC. This gives the protein CASSLLSSGEQFF.

The rearrangement uses TRBV7-3 and TRBJ2-7, with 9 nucleotides matching TRBD1. Trimming cost V 5 bases and J 3 bases; bases outside gene matches: 5. Germline V CDR1 and CDR2: SGHTA, FQGTGA. The CDR3 sequence is 14 residues long. CDR3 sequence reads: CASSKTGGGYEQYF. The CDR3 DNA sequence: TGTGCCAGCAGCAAAACAGGGGGCGGCTACGAGCAGTACTTC.

The chain couples TRBV18 to TRBJ2-3; TRBD2 agrees at 12 bases. Germline values: CDR1 KGHSH, CDR2 LQKENI. The trim removed 3 bases at V and 5 bases at J, leaving 6 bases unmatched. This CDR3 contains 16 residues. The DNA of the CDR3 is TGTGCCAGCTCACCCTTGACTAGCGGGAGAGGAGATACGCAGTATTTT. This codes for CASSPLTSGRGDTQYF. The whole variable domain, remainder taken from reference TRBV18 and TRBJ2-3, is NAGVMQNPRHLVRRRGQEARLRCSPMKGHSHVYWYRQLPEEGLKFMVYLQKENIIDESGMPKERFSAEFPKEGPSILRIQQVVRGDSAAYFCASSPLTSGRGDTQYFGPGTRLTVL.

The chain combines TRBV18 with TRBJ1-1; D is unclear. The CDR3 contains 14 residues. Germline CDR1 reads KGHSH; CDR2 reads LQKENI. The V and J ends lost 3 bases and 10 bases respectively, with 18 bases between them. CDR3: CASSPFLQSMGAFF. The CDR3 DNA reads TGTGCCAGCTCACCTTTTTTACAGAGTATGGGAGCTTTCTTT.

The V gene is TRBV2, the J gene TRBJ2-7, with 8 bases fitting TRBD1. V gave up 8 bases and J gave up 2 bases; unmatched junction bases: 5. CDR1 and CDR2 (germline): SNHLY, FYNNEI. The CDR3 covers 13 residues. The DNA of the CDR3 is TGTGCCAGCCAGGGACAGGCCCCCTACGAGCAGTACTTC. This codes for CASQGQAPYEQYF.

J is TRBJ2-7 and V is TRBV18; the D gene is possibly TRBD2 (6 bases). Germline V lookup: CDR1 KGHSH, CDR2 LQKENI. The CDR3 is 15 residues long. Deletions cut 5 bases from V and 0 bases from J, with 14 bases between. CDR3 nucleotide sequence: TGTGCCAGCTCAAGTAGCGGCTCTAGCTCCTACGAGCAGTACTTC. As protein: CASSSSGSSSYEQYF.

The chain combines TRBV28 with TRBJ1-6; perhaps TRBD1 as D (6 bases). This CDR3 comprises 17 residues. Germline CDR1 and CDR2: MDHEN and SYDVKM. Trimming shortened V by 6 bases and J by 1 base, and 16 bases separated the two germline ends. In DNA form, the CDR3 reads TGTGCCAGCAGAGTACAGGGAAAGGGGTCCTATAATTCACCCCTCCACTTT. Protein product: CASRVQGKGSYNSPLHF. Full variable domain (rest looked up from reference TRBV28 and TRBJ1-6): DVKVTQSSRYLVKRTGEKVFLECVQDMDHENMFWYRQDPGLGLRLIYFSYDVKMKEKGDIPEGYSVSREKKERFSLILESASTNQTSMYLCASRVQGKGSYNSPLHFGNGTRLTVT.

This clone was seen just once. The chain has TRBV6-6 and TRBJ1-2; a weak D match, TRBD1 (5 bases). Trimming left V 5 bases short and J 6 bases short, with 10 bases between. Germline V gives CDR1 MNHNY, CDR2 SVGAGI (reference sequence). This CDR3 contains 12 residues. The CDR3 here is CASSPRGDGYTF. The CDR3 nucleotides read TGTGCCAGCAGTCCTCGGGGGGATGGCTACACCTTC.

The chain joins TRBV11-2 to TRBJ2-2, with 10 bases matching TRBD1. The V gene end was trimmed by 3 bases and the J gene end by 4 bases; junction bases not matched to a gene: 2. Germline-derived CDR1 and CDR2 are SGHAT and FQNNGV. CDR3 length: 15 amino acids. In DNA form, the CDR3 reads TGTGCCAGCAGCTTCGGGACAGGGGCCACCGGGGAGCTGTTTTTT. This encodes CASSFGTGATGELFF.

V is TRBV5-1 and J is TRBJ2-1; 9 nucleotides align to TRBD2. This CDR3 has 16 residues. Per the germline V gene, CDR1 is SGHRS and CDR2 is YFSETQ. Trimming at V came to 0 bases and at J to 10 bases, leaving 11 bases not matched to a gene. The CDR3 is CASSLASLREGGEQFF. The CDR3, as DNA: TGCGCCAGCAGCTTGGCCAGTTTGCGGGAGGGTGGCGAGCAGTTCTTC.